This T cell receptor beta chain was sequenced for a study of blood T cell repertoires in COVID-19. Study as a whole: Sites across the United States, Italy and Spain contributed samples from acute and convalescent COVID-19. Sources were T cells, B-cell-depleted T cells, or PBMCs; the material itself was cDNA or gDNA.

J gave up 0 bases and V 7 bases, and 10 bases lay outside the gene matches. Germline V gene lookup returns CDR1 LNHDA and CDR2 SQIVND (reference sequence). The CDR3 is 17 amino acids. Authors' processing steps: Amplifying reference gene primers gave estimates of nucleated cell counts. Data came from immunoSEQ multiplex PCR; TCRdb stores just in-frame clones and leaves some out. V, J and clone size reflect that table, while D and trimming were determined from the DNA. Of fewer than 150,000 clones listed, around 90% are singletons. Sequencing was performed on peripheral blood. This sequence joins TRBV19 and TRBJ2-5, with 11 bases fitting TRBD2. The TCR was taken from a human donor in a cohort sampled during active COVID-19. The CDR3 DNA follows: TGTGCCAGTACCCCTGGGACTAGCGGTCGGTACCAAGAGACCCAGTACTTC. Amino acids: CASTPGTSGRYQETQYF. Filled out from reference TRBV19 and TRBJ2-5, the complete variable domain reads DGGITQSPKYLFRKEGQNVTLSCEQNLNHDAMYWYRQDPGQGLRLIYYSQIVNDFQKGDIAEGYSVSREKKESFPLTVTSAQKNPTAFYLCASTPGTSGRYQETQYFGPGTRLLVL.